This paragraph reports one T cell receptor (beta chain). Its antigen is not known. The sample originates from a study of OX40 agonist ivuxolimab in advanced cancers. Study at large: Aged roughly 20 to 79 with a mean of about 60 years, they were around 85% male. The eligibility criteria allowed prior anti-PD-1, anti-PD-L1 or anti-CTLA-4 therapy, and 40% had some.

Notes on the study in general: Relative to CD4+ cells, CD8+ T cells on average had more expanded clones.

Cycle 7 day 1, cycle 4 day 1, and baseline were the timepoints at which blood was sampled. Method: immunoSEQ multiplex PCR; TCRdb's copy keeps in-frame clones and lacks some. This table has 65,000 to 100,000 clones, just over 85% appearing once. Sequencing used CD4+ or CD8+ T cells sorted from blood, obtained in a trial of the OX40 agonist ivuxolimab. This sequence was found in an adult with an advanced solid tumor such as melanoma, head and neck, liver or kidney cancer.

CDR3 sequence reads: CASSPEGASYEQYF. DNA of the CDR3: TGTGCCAGCAGCCCCGAGGGGGCCTCCTACGAGCAGTACTTC. The J gene is TRBJ2-7, the V gene TRBV11-3, with 7 bases matching TRBD1. V lost 5 bases and J lost 0; bases outside the gene matches: 4. Per germline, CDR1 SGHNT and CDR2 YENEEA. This CDR3 region has 14 residues. The variable domain in full, completed from reference TRBV11-3 and TRBJ2-7, reads EAGVVQSPRYKIIEKKQPVAFWCNPISGHNTLYWYLQNLGQGPELLIRYENEEAVDDSQLPKDRFSAERLKGVDSTLKIQPAELGDSAVYLCASSPEGASYEQYFGPGTRLTVT.